This T cell receptor (beta chain) came from a study of blood T cell repertoires in COVID-19. The wider study: Acute and convalescent COVID-19 specimens originated in the United States, Italy and Spain. Sample material is recorded as cDNA or gDNA derived from T cells, B-cell-depleted T cells, or PBMCs.

CDR3 size: 14 residues. The germline CDR1 and CDR2 sequences are SGDLS and YYNGEE. J gave up 2 bases and V 7 bases, and 6 bases lay outside the gene matches. In the source study's methods: The authors estimated nucleated cell counts from reference gene primer amplification. The data were produced by immunoSEQ multiplex PCR, yet TCRdb's version contains in-frame clones alone and is incomplete. Clone size and the V and J calls come from that table; the DNA yielded D and trimming. The sample lists roughly 34,000 clones; 80% to 90% were seen once. The clonotype originates from a woman between 65 and 79 years old with active COVID-19. Sequencing was done on a sample of peripheral blood. The chain links TRBV9 to TRBJ2-7, with 10 bases fitting TRBD1. The CDR3 coding sequence is TGTGCCAGCGGGCCCGGGACAGGGGCCTACGAGCAGTACTTC. Translated: CASGPGTGAYEQYF.